The 10 T cell receptor beta chains given below trace back to one sample, sequenced in a study of cytomegalovirus exposure and HLA in healthy donors. PCR involved 60 Vbeta and 13 Jbeta primers. Generated by immunoSEQ multiplex PCR, the TCRdb table keeps only in-frame clones and is missing some. The table includes about 190,000 clones, around 80% detected once. Material: PBMCs. Source of these receptors: a woman in her thirties or forties in good health and CMV-seronegative.

The chain recombines TRBV4-3 with TRBJ1-4, with D hard to call. The V end was cut by 0 bases, the J end by 4 bases, with 15 bases between. Per germline, CDR1 LGHNA and CDR2 YSLEER. The length of the CDR3 is 17 residues. The CDR3: CASSQESPGAFNEKLFF. CDR3 nucleotide sequence: TGCGCCAGCAGCCAAGAGTCGCCAGGCGCCTTTAATGAAAAACTGTTTTTT.

The chain joins TRBV5-1 to TRBJ1-1; no clear D. The CDR3 has 15 amino acids. Trimming took 1 base from V and 4 from J, leaving 14 bases between them. CDR1 SGHRS and CDR2 YFSETQ come from the germline V gene. The CDR3, as DNA: TGCGCCAGCAGCTTGAGCGTGGGAGGCGGCACTGAAGCTTTCTTT. This translates into CASSLSVGGGTEAFF.

The chain carries TRBV5-1 and TRBJ2-3; TRBD1 matches at 8 bases. V gave up 3 bases and J gave up 0 bases; unmatched junction bases: 3. The length of the CDR3 is 15 residues. Germline CDR1 is SGHRS and CDR2 is YFSETQ. The CDR3 nucleotides are TGCGCCAGCAGCTGGACAGGGCTTAGCACAGATACGCAGTATTTT. It translates to CASSWTGLSTDTQYF.

In this sample, this clone turned up once. The rearrangement joins TRBV18 to TRBJ1-5; TRBD1 agrees at 10 bases. Losses at the gene ends were 5 bases for V and 4 bases for J; bases not matched to a gene: 5. CDR3 length: 15 amino acids. The V gene's germline CDR1 is KGHSH and CDR2 LQKENI. DNA for the CDR3: TGTGCCAGCTCAGAGACAGGGGGCCCTAATCAGCCCCAGCATTTT. Amino acid sequence: CASSETGGPNQPQHF. Full variable domain (remainder filled in from reference TRBV18 and TRBJ1-5): NAGVMQNPRHLVRRRGQEARLRCSPMKGHSHVYWYRQLPEEGLKFMVYLQKENIIDESGMPKERFSAEFPKEGPSILRIQQVVRGDSAAYFCASSETGGPNQPQHFGDGTRLSIL.

This chain joins TRBV7-9 and TRBJ1-1, with D tentatively TRBD1 (5 bases). The ends were cut back, 3 bases at V and 1 base at J, with 9 bases in the middle. Germline CDR1 and CDR2: SEHNR and FQNEAQ (reference sequence). The CDR3 runs to 14 residues. CDR3 coding DNA: TGTGCCAGCAGCTTCAACACAGGGAACACTGAAGCTTTCTTT. It is translated as CASSFNTGNTEAFF.

This sequence joins TRBV7-2 and TRBJ2-5; D unresolved. This CDR3 region has 16 residues. The V gene lost 1 base and the J gene lost 5 bases, with 17 bases spanning the gap. The germline V gene has CDR1 SGHTA and CDR2 FQGNSA. For the CDR3, the DNA is TGTGCCAGCAGCTTAGAGGCCCCGTGGGCGCTGGAGACCCAGTACTTC. This encodes CASSLEAPWALETQYF. The full variable domain, completed using reference TRBV7-2 and TRBJ2-5, is GAGVSQSPSNKVTEKGKDVELRCDPISGHTALYWYRQSLGQGLEFLIYFQGNSAPDKSGLPSDRFSAERTGGSVSTLTIQRTQQEDSAVYLCASSLEAPWALETQYFGPGTRLLVL.

This clone was seen more than once but under ten times. This sequence joins TRBV6-5 and TRBJ1-3; 7 nucleotides line up with TRBD1. The germline gives CDR1 MNHEY, CDR2 SVGAGI. V gave up 3 bases and J gave up 0 bases; unmatched junction bases: 5. The CDR3 length is 16 residues. CDR3 sequence reads: CASSYKGALSGNTIYF. The CDR3 DNA sequence: TGTGCCAGCAGTTATAAGGGGGCCCTCTCTGGAAACACCATATATTTT.

J is TRBJ1-2 and V is TRBV10-3; weak D call: TRBD1 (5 bases). V was shortened by 5 bases and J by 7 bases, with 8 bases between the two germline ends. Germline V gene data show CDR1 as ENHRY and CDR2 as SYGVKD. This CDR3 is 11 amino acids long. The CDR3 loop reads CAISRGGGYTF. The CDR3 DNA reads as TGTGCCATCAGTCGCGGGGGTGGCTACACCTTC.

This sequence joins TRBV29-1 and TRBJ1-1; tentatively, D is TRBD1 (6 bases). Germline V gene data show CDR1 as SQVTM and CDR2 as ANQGSEA. The V end lost 7 bases, the J end lost 1 base, and 16 bases lay between the germline ends. The CDR3 totals 14 residues. In DNA, the CDR3 is TGCAGCGCCTGGACAGTCAGTGGGAACACTGAAGCTTTCTTT. Its translation is CSAWTVSGNTEAFF.

The chain uses TRBV10-3 and TRBJ2-5; D is possibly TRBD2 (6 bases). Trimming stripped 0 bases from V and 5 bases from J, with 13 bases between. This CDR3 contains 15 residues. CDR1 and CDR2 (germline): ENHRY, SYGVKD. The CDR3 reads CAISESRTSRETQYF. CDR3 DNA sequence: TGTGCCATCAGTGAGTCCCGCACTAGCAGGGAGACCCAGTACTTC.